This entry features one T cell receptor (beta chain) sequence. This record comes from a study of human T cells and chemical hapten exposure. Study background: Doses of diphenylcyclopropenone went to the patients' scalps weekly throughout the approximately 26-week study. Read at 6 days, the patch tests placed 0.01% DPC on the upper back.

CDR1 is DFQATT, CDR2 SNEGSKA, per germline (reference sequence). The CDR3 contains 14 residues. As the library was built, unique molecular identifiers were attached to individual cDNA molecules. TCRdb re-called the RACE reads with MiXCR, one entry per CDR3 protein. Of more than 80,000 distinct CDR3 sequences in the sample, 10% to 12% were seen once. Time point: patch test 3, about 24 weeks after DPC sensitization. Specified treatment: therapeutic diphenylcyclopropenone sensitization with weekly scalp DPC. RNA extraction used unfractionated whole blood as the source of total RNA. The chain employs TRBV20-1 and TRBJ1-5; D uncertain. This specimen consisted of whole blood, obtained in connection with sensitization to the hapten diphenylcyclopropenone (DPC). The sequence derives from a woman aged 45-65 years with alopecia areata. Some clones in this sample may be carry-over from other donors' samples. DNA of the CDR3: TGCAGGGCAGAGGGAGTGTTCAGCAATCAGCCCCAGCATTTT. It encodes CRAEGVFSNQPQHF.